The rows below give T cell receptor beta chains drawn from one sample of a study of blood T cells in healthy people across ages. TCRdb reprocessed the 5' RACE reads via MiXCR and lists one record per CDR3 protein. The sample includes about 1.5 million distinct CDR3 sequences, approximately 43% of them seen just once. Sequencing was performed on blood. All receptors come from a woman between 18 and 29 years old in good health. Each CDR3 is given with its conserved first and last residue. The D gene is left open where the match is weak. Size is omitted from some rows. Given values are once, few, many or a class for expanded clones.

few	TRBV7-2	TRBJ2-3	TRBD2	TGTGCCAGCAGCTTCAGGAGCGGGGGGTACACAGATACGCAGTATTTT	CASSFRSGGYTDTQYF
few	TRBV14	TRBJ1-1	NA	TGTGCCAGCAGCCAAGGGGCAGGAGGCACTGAAGCTTTCTTT	CASSQGAGGTEAFF
once	TRBV10-3	TRBJ1-5	NA	TGTGCCATCAGTGATGGGGGATACAATCAGCCCCAGCATTTT	CAISDGGYNQPQHF
NA	TRBV29-1	TRBJ1-2	TRBD1	TGCAGCGTCGCCAAGGGACAGGGTGAATATGGCTACACCTTC	CSVAKGQGEYGYTF
few	TRBV11-2	TRBJ2-1	TRBD2	TGTGCCAGCAGCTCCCTCCGCGGGGGATACAATGAGCAGTTCTTC	CASSSLRGGYNEQFF
few	TRBV4-3	TRBJ2-1	TRBD2	TGCGCCAGCAGCCAAGGATCTGGGGGAGGGTCCTACAATGAGCAGTTCTTC	CASSQGSGGGSYNEQFF
NA	TRBV20-1	TRBJ2-4	NA	TGCAGTGGGAAAAAACGGTCTAGCTCCAGAGGGGAAAACATTCAGTACTTC	CSGKKRSSSRGENIQYF
NA	TRBV7-2	TRBJ2-1	NA	TGTGCCAGCAGCTTAGGTGTAACGGGTTACAATGAGCAGTTCTTC	CASSLGVTGYNEQFF
NA	TRBV30	TRBJ2-5	NA	TGTGCCTGGAGTGTTAGCGGTCAAGAGACCCAGTACTTC	CAWSVSGQETQYF
few	TRBV19	TRBJ2-4	NA	TGTGCCAGTAGTATAGGCCGGCAGGGCATTCAGTACTTC	CASSIGRQGIQYF
few	TRBV4-1	TRBJ2-1	NA	TGCGCCAGCAGCCAAGTGGAAATTCTCGAGCAGTTCTTC	CASSQVEILEQFF
NA	TRBV5-6	TRBJ2-2	NA	TGTGCCAGCAGCCGTGTAAGGGTGGGCAGGCGGAGCACCGGGGAGCTGTTTTTT	CASSRVRVGRRSTGELFF
few	TRBV7-9	TRBJ1-5	NA	TGTGCTACCCAGACAGGCACCAATCAGCCCCAGCATTTT	CATQTGTNQPQHF
NA	TRBV12-3/TRBV12-4	TRBJ2-7	NA	TGTGCCAGCAGTTTCTTCGGGGGTACCTACGAGCAGTACTTC	CASSFFGGTYEQYF
NA	TRBV4-3	TRBJ2-7	NA	TGCGCCAGCAGCCAAGTTGGAGGTGTGAACCCTTACAATGAGCAGTACTTC	CASSQVGGVNPYNEQYF
NA	TRBV28	TRBJ2-7	NA	TGTGCCAGCGTTCCGGGACAATCCTACGAGCAGTACTTC	CASVPGQSYEQYF
NA	TRBV11-2	TRBJ2-1	TRBD2	TGTGCCAGCAGCCCCCCAGCGGGGGGGCCAGATGAGCAGTTCTTC	CASSPPAGGPDEQFF
NA	TRBV20-1	TRBJ2-5	NA	TGCAGTGCTAGAGATGGGTCTGTGGGGCGCCGAAGAGAGACCCAGTACTTC	CSARDGSVGRRRETQYF
NA	TRBV29-1	TRBJ1-1	NA	TGCAGCGTTGACGTGCCCGGGGCTTTCTTT	CSVDVPGAFF
NA	TRBV30	TRBJ2-3	NA	TGTGCCTGGAACGTACTAGGGTCAGATACGCAGTATTTT	CAWNVLGSDTQYF
NA	TRBV20-1	TRBJ2-1	NA	TGCAGTGCTAGTTGGGTGGACTACAATGGGCAGTTCTTC	CSASWVDYNGQFF
NA	TRBV10-1	TRBJ2-1	TRBD2	TGCGCCAGCAGTGACGGCGGGGGGGCTGGGAATGAGCAGTTCTTC	CASSDGGGAGNEQFF
NA	TRBV20-1	TRBJ1-2	TRBD1	TGCAGTACTAGAACAGGGGCTAACTATGGCTACACCTTC	CSTRTGANYGYTF
NA	TRBV7-8	TRBJ2-5	NA	TGTGCCAGCAGCCCCAAGGGGGGGTGGCAAGAGACCCAGTACTTC	CASSPKGGWQETQYF
NA	TRBV9	TRBJ2-1	NA	TGTGCCAGCAGCATAGACAGCCTGCTGTTCTTC	CASSIDSLLFF
NA	TRBV3-1	TRBJ1-6	NA	TGTGCCAGCAGCCAGTCGGAAAATTCACCCCTCCACTTT	CASSQSENSPLHF
NA	TRBV20-1	TRBJ2-5	NA	TGCAGTGCAACCCACCCGAGAGAAGAGACCCAGTACTTC	CSATHPREETQYF
NA	TRBV20-1	TRBJ2-2	NA	TGCAGTGCCCGAACCGTGTCAGGGAACACCGGGGAGCTGTTTTTT	CSARTVSGNTGELFF
few	TRBV27	TRBJ1-5	NA	TGTGCCAGTCGGTCGGGGTTGAGCAATCAGCCCCAGCATTTT	CASRSGLSNQPQHF
NA	TRBV20-1	TRBJ2-1	NA	TGCAGTGCTAGAGATCCTAGCACCTCCTACAATGAGCAGTTCTTC	CSARDPSTSYNEQFF
NA	TRBV4-3	TRBJ1-6	TRBD1	TGCGCCAGCAGCCGCCTCGTCAAGGGGGCCAATTCACCCCTCCACTTT	CASSRLVKGANSPLHF
NA	TRBV6-1	TRBJ2-7	TRBD1	TGTGCCAGCAGTGCAGACAGGGGGCCGACCTACGAGCAGTACTTC	CASSADRGPTYEQYF
few	TRBV11-1	TRBJ1-4	TRBD1	TGTGCCAGCAGCTCAGACAGGGATAAACTGTTTTTT	CASSSDRDKLFF